This TCR beta chain is drawn from a study of a mutant IDH1 vaccine in newly diagnosed glioma. Regarding the study as a whole: Of the patients, roughly 95% had vaccine-induced immune responses. Pseudoprogression appears to have had no connection to changes in top peripheral T cell clonotypes.

The CDR3 has 13 amino acids. With 5 bases removed from V and 3 bases from J, the gap between germline ends came to 11 bases. CDR1 and CDR2 from the germline V gene are SGHDT and YYEEEE. Using immunoSEQ multiplex PCR, the repertoire was profiled, and TCRdb retains in-frame clones only, with some absent. The table shows about 92,000 clones, with under 90% occurring only once. A word on this clone: The antigen remains undetermined.

Time point: baseline, week 1 (first vaccination visit). Treatment reported: pre-vaccination baseline after standard-of-care therapy. Sequences were derived from PBMCs, sampled from a glioma patient treated with radiotherapy, temozolomide or both. The receptor was derived from a woman in her 50s with glioma. The gene calls are TRBV5-6 and TRBJ1-2; no definite D call. CDR3 sequence: CASRLGRYYGYTF. The CDR3 DNA is TGTGCCAGCAGGCTCGGGAGGTACTATGGCTACACCTTC.